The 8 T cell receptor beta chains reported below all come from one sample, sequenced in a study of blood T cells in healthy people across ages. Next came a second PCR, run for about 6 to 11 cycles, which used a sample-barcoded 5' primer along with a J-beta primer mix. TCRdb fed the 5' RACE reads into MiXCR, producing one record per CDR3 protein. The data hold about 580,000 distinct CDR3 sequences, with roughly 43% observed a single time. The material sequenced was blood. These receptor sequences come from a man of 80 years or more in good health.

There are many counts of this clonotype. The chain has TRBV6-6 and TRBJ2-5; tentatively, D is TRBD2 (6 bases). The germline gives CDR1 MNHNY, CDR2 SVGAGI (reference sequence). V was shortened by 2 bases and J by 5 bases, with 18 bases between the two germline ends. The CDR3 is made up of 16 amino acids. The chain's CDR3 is CASSYKTSGVGETQYF. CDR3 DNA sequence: TGTGCCAGCAGTTACAAGACTAGTGGGGTTGGGGAGACCCAGTACTTC.

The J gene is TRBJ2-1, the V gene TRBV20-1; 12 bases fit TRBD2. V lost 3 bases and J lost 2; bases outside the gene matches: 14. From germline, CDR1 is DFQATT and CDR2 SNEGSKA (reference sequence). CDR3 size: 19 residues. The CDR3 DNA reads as TGCAGTGCTAGGCCGGCTAGCGGGAGGGCCTATGGGGCCTACAATGAGCAGTTCTTC. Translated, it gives CSARPASGRAYGAYNEQFF.

The CDR3: CASSPRWLAGGGVSYEQYF. The DNA for the CDR3 is TGTGCCAGCAGTCCCCGTTGGCTAGCGGGAGGCGGGGTCTCCTACGAGCAGTACTTC. The chain recombines TRBV27 with TRBJ2-7; 11 bases match TRBD2. The CDR3 covers 19 residues. With 5 bases clipped from V and 0 bases from J, the junction kept 15 bases outside the gene matches. Germline V gene lookup returns CDR1 MNHEY and CDR2 SMNVEV (reference sequence).

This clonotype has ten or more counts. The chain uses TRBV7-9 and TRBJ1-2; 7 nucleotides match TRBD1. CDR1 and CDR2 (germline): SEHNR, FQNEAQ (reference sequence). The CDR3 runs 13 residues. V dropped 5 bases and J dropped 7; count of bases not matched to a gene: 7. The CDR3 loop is CASSRDSSFGYTF. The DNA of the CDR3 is TGTGCCAGCAGCAGGGACAGTTCTTTTGGCTACACCTTC.

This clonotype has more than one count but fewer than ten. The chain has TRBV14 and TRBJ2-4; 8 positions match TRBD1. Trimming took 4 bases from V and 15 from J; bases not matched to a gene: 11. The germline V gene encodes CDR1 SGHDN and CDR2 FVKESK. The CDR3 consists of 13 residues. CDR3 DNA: TGTGCCAGCAGCCGACACGGACAGGGTATCCGGTACTTC. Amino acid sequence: CASSRHGQGIRYF.

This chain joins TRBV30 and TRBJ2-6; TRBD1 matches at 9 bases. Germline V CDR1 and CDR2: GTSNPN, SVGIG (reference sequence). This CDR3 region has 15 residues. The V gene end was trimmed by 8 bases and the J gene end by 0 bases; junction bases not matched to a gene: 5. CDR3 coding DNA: TGTGCCGTGGGACAGGGACACTCTGGGGCCAACGTCCTGACTTTC. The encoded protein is CAVGQGHSGANVLTF.

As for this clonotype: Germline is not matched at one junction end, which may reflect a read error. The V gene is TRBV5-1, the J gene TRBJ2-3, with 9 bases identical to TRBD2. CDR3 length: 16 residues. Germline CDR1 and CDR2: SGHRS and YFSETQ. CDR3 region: CASSFGLAGSTATQYF. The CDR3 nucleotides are TGCGCCAGCAGCTTCGGGCTAGCGGGGAGCACAGCTACGCAGTATTTT.

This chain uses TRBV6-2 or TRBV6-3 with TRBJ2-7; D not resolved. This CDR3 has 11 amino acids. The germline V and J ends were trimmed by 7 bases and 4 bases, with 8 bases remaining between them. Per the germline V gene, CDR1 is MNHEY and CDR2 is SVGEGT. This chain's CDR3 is CASTDGYEQYF. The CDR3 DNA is TGTGCCAGCACTGATGGTTACGAGCAGTACTTC.